These 18 T cell receptor beta chains were all obtained from the same sample, sequenced in a study of T cells after somatic rescue of genetic block (dated by TCRdb to the early 2020s). To prepare the library, the immunoSEQ multiplex PCR assay was applied. The table comes from immuneACCESS by way of TCRdb, which keeps in-frame sequences with V and J called. Part of the clones is missing from these tables; in studies checked, under half for an unresolved V gene and the rest for unknown reasons. A total of around 57,000 clones appear in this sample, 96% of them only once. The top ten clones comprise around 0.078% of the sample. Sequencing input: peripheral blood mononuclear cells (PBMCs). Receptor source: a child younger than two.

V gene TRBV25-1 combines with J gene TRBJ2-7; 7 bases agree with TRBD1. This CDR3 has 17 amino acids. J was trimmed by 0 bases and V by 2 bases; bases with no gene match: 10. Germline CDR1 MGHDK, CDR2 SYGVNS. The CDR3 spells CASSETPGQRSSYEQYF. The CDR3 nucleotides read TGTGCCAGCAGTGAAACCCCGGGACAGCGAAGCTCCTACGAGCAGTACTTC.

This clone was picked up one time. This rearrangement joins TRBV7-2 to TRBJ2-5; 7 bases line up with TRBD2. Unmatched junction bases numbered 3, after V lost 0 bases and J lost 5 bases. The CDR3 totals 14 residues. Germline lookup yields CDR1 SGHTA and CDR2 FQGNSA. Here the CDR3 reads CASSLAGGPETQYF. CDR3 nucleotide sequence: TGTGCCAGCAGCTTAGCGGGAGGGCCGGAGACCCAGTACTTC.

This chain uses TRBV6-6 with TRBJ2-1, with D possibly TRBD1 on 6 matching bases. Trimming pared 7 bases from V and 4 bases from J, leaving 17 bases between. The CDR3 spans 15 residues. Germline V gene sequence: CDR1 MNHNY, CDR2 SVGAGI (reference sequence). The CDR3 here is CASINRDTVYNEQFF. In DNA form, the CDR3 reads TGTGCCAGCATTAACCGGGACACGGTTTACAATGAGCAGTTCTTC.

The chain has TRBV9 and TRBJ2-1; D gene unclear. V was clipped by 0 bases and J by 7 bases, with 8 bases between them. This CDR3 region has 13 residues. The germline V gene encodes CDR1 SGDLS and CDR2 YYNGEE. The CDR3 is CASSVGIGNEQFF. The CDR3 nucleotides read TGTGCCAGCAGCGTAGGGATTGGGAATGAGCAGTTCTTC.

The rearrangement links TRBV7-2 to TRBJ2-7; possible D gene TRBD2, 5 bases. CDR1 is SGHTA, CDR2 FQGNSA, per germline. Trimming took 1 base from V and 2 from J, leaving 12 bases between them. The CDR3 runs 15 residues. The CDR3 region is CASSLGYTGTYEQYF. The CDR3 DNA reads as TGTGCCAGCAGCTTAGGATATACCGGGACCTACGAGCAGTACTTC. Together with reference TRBV7-2 and TRBJ2-7, the CDR3 gives the full variable domain: GAGVSQSPSNKVTEKGKDVELRCDPISGHTALYWYRQSLGQGLEFLIYFQGNSAPDKSGLPSDRFSAERTGGSVSTLTIQRTQQEDSAVYLCASSLGYTGTYEQYFGPGTRLTVT.

The gene calls are TRBV11-3 and TRBJ2-1; the D is unclear. V gave up 5 bases and J gave up 0 bases, with 11 bases separating them. The CDR3 is made up of 15 amino acids. CDR1 and CDR2 (germline): SGHNT, YENEEA. The CDR3 loop is CASSPRQSSYNEQFF. The CDR3 DNA sequence: TGTGCCAGCAGCCCCCGCCAGAGCTCCTACAATGAGCAGTTCTTC.

Notes on this clone: Other DNA sequences in the same sample also yield this CDR3. The V gene is TRBV18, the J gene TRBJ1-2; TRBD1 might be the D (5 bases). The CDR3 sequence is 14 residues long. V was clipped by 4 bases and J by 5 bases, with 14 bases between them. In germline, CDR1 is KGHSH, CDR2 LQKENI. CDR3 loop: CASSLGLTNYGYTF. The CDR3 region has the DNA TGTGCCAGCTCACTGGGACTTACCAATTATGGCTACACCTTC.

The chain has TRBV7-9 and TRBJ1-2; the D is unclear. Trimming removed 5 bases at V and 4 bases at J, with 11 bases between. CDR1 and CDR2 (germline): SEHNR, FQNEAQ (reference sequence). The CDR3 is 13 residues long. CDR3 amino acids: CASSTEILYGYTF. The DNA of the CDR3 is TGTGCCAGCAGCACGGAAATCCTCTATGGCTACACCTTC.

The chain uses TRBV5-1 and TRBJ2-1, with 11 bases lining up with TRBD2. The CDR3 runs to 18 residues. Trimming cost V 0 bases and J 2 bases; bases outside gene matches: 7. Germline values: CDR1 SGHRS, CDR2 YFSETQ. The CDR3 region has the DNA TGCGCCAGCAGCTTGGTAGGGCTAGCGGGAGGTGCCTACAATGAGCAGTTCTTC. Protein sequence: CASSLVGLAGGAYNEQFF.

CDR3 in amino acids: CASSLSSLVSTGELFF. The CDR3 region has the DNA TGTGCCAGCAGCTTATCCTCTCTAGTAAGCACCGGGGAGCTGTTTTTT. This sequence joins TRBV7-9 and TRBJ2-2, with D hard to call. The germline V gene encodes CDR1 SEHNR and CDR2 FQNEAQ (reference sequence). This CDR3 comprises 16 residues. Trimming left V 2 bases short and J 4 bases short, with 14 bases between.

The chain employs TRBV27 and TRBJ1-5, with D perhaps TRBD1 (5 bases). This CDR3 comprises 13 residues. The germline V and J ends were trimmed by 5 bases and 5 bases, with 10 bases remaining between them. Germline V gene lookup returns CDR1 MNHEY and CDR2 SMNVEV (reference sequence). The CDR3 nucleotides are TGTGCCAGCAGTACGTCCAGGGATCAGCCCCAGCATTTT. It encodes CASSTSRDQPQHF.

The V gene is TRBV2, the J gene TRBJ2-7; TRBD1 might be the D (5 bases). CDR3 size: 12 residues. Trimming pared 3 bases from V and 2 bases from J, leaving 5 bases between. CDR1 is SNHLY and CDR2 is FYNNEI in the germline V gene. CDR3 loop: CASSDRAYEQYF. The CDR3 bases are TGTGCCAGCAGTGACAGGGCCTACGAGCAGTACTTC. The entire variable domain, with the rest obtained from reference TRBV2 and TRBJ2-7, is as follows: EPEVTQTPSHQVTQMGQEVILRCVPISNHLYFYWYRQILGQKVEFLVSFYNNEISEKSEIFDDQFSVERPDGSNFTLKIRSTKLEDSAMYFCASSDRAYEQYFGPGTRLTVT.

The chain links TRBV9 to TRBJ1-1; D is undetermined. The germline gives CDR1 SGDLS, CDR2 YYNGEE. V was cut by 2 bases and J by 0 bases, with 8 bases left in between. The CDR3 covers 14 residues. The CDR3 here is CASSVVNMNTEAFF. The CDR3 nucleotides are TGTGCCAGCAGCGTGGTGAATATGAACACTGAAGCTTTCTTT.

V is TRBV28 and J is TRBJ2-7, with 14 bases aligning to TRBD2. The germline CDR1 and CDR2 sequences are MDHEN and SYDVKM. V lost 8 bases and J lost 2; bases outside the gene matches: 11. CDR3 size: 17 residues. The CDR3 DNA is TGTGCCAGCCCGGGACTAGCGGGAGTAGAAGGACCCTACGAGCAGTACTTC. Residues: CASPGLAGVEGPYEQYF.

The V gene is TRBV30, the J gene TRBJ2-7; the match to TRBD1 covers 7 bases. The V and J ends lost 2 bases and 4 bases, in that order; junction bases with no gene match: 5. The CDR3 runs to 13 residues. CDR1 is GTSNPN and CDR2 is SVGIG in the germline V gene (reference sequence). CDR3 protein: CAWSRGRAYEQYF. The CDR3 coding sequence is TGTGCCTGGAGTAGGGGGCGAGCTTACGAGCAGTACTTC.

The rearrangement joins TRBV6-1 to TRBJ1-2; D not resolved. Trimming removed 4 bases at V and 11 bases at J, with 17 bases between. The CDR3 totals 13 residues. Per germline, CDR1 MNHNS and CDR2 SASEGT. The chain's CDR3 is CASSAIWGSDYTF. The CDR3 DNA reads TGTGCCAGCAGTGCGATTTGGGGTAGCGATTACACCTTC.

V and J are TRBV10-1 and TRBJ2-7, with D possibly being TRBD1 (6 bases). CDR1 is WNHNN and CDR2 is SYGVQD in the germline V gene (reference sequence). The ends were cut back, 3 bases at V and 3 bases at J, with 15 bases in the middle. The CDR3 consists of 15 residues. CDR3 loop: CASSEGNRVGYEQYF. The CDR3 nucleotides read TGCGCCAGCAGTGAAGGTAACAGGGTAGGCTACGAGCAGTACTTC.

The CDR3 reads CASSFRLAGGPAGAGELFF. The DNA for the CDR3 is TGCGCCAGCAGCTTTCGACTAGCGGGAGGGCCGGCGGGGGCCGGGGAGCTGTTTTTT. The chain joins TRBV5-1 to TRBJ2-2, with 14 positions matching TRBD2. With 2 bases clipped from V and 6 bases from J, the junction kept 12 bases outside the gene matches. The germline V gene encodes CDR1 SGHRS and CDR2 YFSETQ. This CDR3 contains 19 residues.